What follows are 22 T cell receptor beta chains derived from one specimen sequenced in a study of T cell responses to AZD1222 COVID-19 vaccine (dated by TCRdb to about 2021). Library preparation was by the immunoSEQ multiplex PCR assay. The table comes from immuneACCESS by way of TCRdb, which keeps in-frame sequences with V and J called. Part of the clones is missing from these tables; in studies checked, under half for an unresolved V gene and the rest for unknown reasons. The sample records about 170,000 clones, 90% of which are singletons. Of the sample, approximately 2.9% falls within the top ten clones. This specimen's time point label, interpreted: baseline before first vaccination. Sequences were derived from peripheral blood, sampled on day 0 of AZD1222 vaccination. The source is an adult in good health.

This rearrangement joins TRBV7-2 to TRBJ2-7; 8 nucleotides align to TRBD2. Germline V CDR1 and CDR2: SGHTA, FQGNSA. There are 15 residues in the CDR3. Trimming removed 5 bases from V and 6 bases from J; junction bases left unmatched: 12. CDR3 coding DNA: TGTGCCAGCAGCCCTCAGAGGGCGGGGGGCTCCGAGCAGTACTTC. Translation gives CASSPQRAGGSEQYF. The whole variable domain, remainder taken from reference TRBV7-2 and TRBJ2-7, is GAGVSQSPSNKVTEKGKDVELRCDPISGHTALYWYRQSLGQGLEFLIYFQGNSAPDKSGLPSDRFSAERTGGSVSTLTIQRTQQEDSAVYLCASSPQRAGGSEQYFGPGTRLTVT.

The rearrangement links TRBV6-4 to TRBJ2-1; 7 bases fit TRBD1. This CDR3 region has 15 residues. Losses at the gene ends were 2 bases for V and 7 bases for J; bases not matched to a gene: 8. Germline V gives CDR1 MRHNA, CDR2 SNTAGT. The DNA of the CDR3 is TGTGCCAGCAGTGACCCCTCGACCAGGGGGAATGAGCAGTTCTTC. Protein sequence: CASSDPSTRGNEQFF.

This chain connects TRBV11-3 to TRBJ2-1; 7 positions match TRBD2. CDR1 is SGHNT, CDR2 YENEEA, per germline. V lost 5 bases and J lost 6; bases outside the gene matches: 7. The CDR3 length is 14 residues. In nucleotides, the CDR3 is TGTGCCAGCAGCAATCCAGCGGGGTCCAATGAGCAGTTCTTC. Amino acids: CASSNPAGSNEQFF.

The chain carries TRBV4-3 and TRBJ1-2, with D maybe TRBD1 (5 bases). Deletions cut 1 base from V and 6 bases from J, with 15 bases between. The CDR3 covers 15 residues. Germline V CDR1 and CDR2: LGHNA, YSLEER. The CDR3 here is CASSQVSGRVDGYTF. DNA for the CDR3: TGCGCCAGCAGCCAAGTGAGTGGCAGGGTCGATGGCTACACCTTC.

As DNA, the CDR3 is TGTGCCAGCAGTTTAGGAGGAACCGGGGAGCTGTTTTTT. It encodes CASSLGGTGELFF. The gene calls are TRBV12-3 or TRBV12-4 and TRBJ2-2; D uncertain. The V and J ends lost 1 base and 5 bases respectively, with 5 bases between them. This CDR3 has 13 residues.

The gene calls are TRBV10-3 and TRBJ2-7, with 7 positions matching TRBD1. The germline gives CDR1 ENHRY, CDR2 SYGVKD. The CDR3 is 12 amino acids. V gave up 6 bases and J gave up 7 bases; unmatched junction bases: 6. CDR3 amino acids: CAISADRDEQYF. The CDR3 nucleotides read TGTGCCATCAGCGCCGACAGGGATGAGCAGTACTTC.

The chain recombines TRBV19 with TRBJ2-1; tentatively, D is TRBD1 (8 bases). The germline V gene encodes CDR1 LNHDA and CDR2 SQIVND (reference sequence). Trimming stripped 7 bases from V and 4 bases from J, with 17 bases between. The CDR3 covers 15 residues. The CDR3 region is CASTLTGGDYNEQFF. The CDR3 coding sequence is TGTGCCAGTACCTTAACAGGGGGGGATTACAATGAGCAGTTCTTC.

This chain links TRBV4-3 with TRBJ1-3; D is perhaps TRBD1 (5 bases). Trimming stripped 2 bases from V and 0 bases from J, with 14 bases between. Germline assignment: CDR1 LGHNA and CDR2 YSLEER. The CDR3 contains 17 residues. The CDR3 nucleotides read TGCGCCAGCAGCCAATCAGTGGAGGGGAGCTCTGGAAACACCATATATTTT. Encoded protein: CASSQSVEGSSGNTIYF.

The J gene is TRBJ1-5, the V gene TRBV19; D is uncertain. The germline gives CDR1 LNHDA, CDR2 SQIVND (reference sequence). V lost 5 bases to trimming and J lost 6 bases, with 8 bases between them. The CDR3 runs to 12 residues. Here the CDR3 reads CASSLLRQPQHF. The CDR3 region has the DNA TGTGCCAGTAGTCTCTTACGTCAGCCCCAGCATTTT.

V usage is TRBV2 and J usage is TRBJ1-3; TRBD1 matches at 8 bases. J lost 2 bases, V lost 3 bases, and 9 bases had no gene match. The CDR3 runs to 17 residues. Germline CDR1 reads SNHLY; CDR2 reads FYNNEI. Written as DNA, the CDR3 is TGTGCCAGCAGTGAGAGGACAGGGTCTAACGCTGGAAACACCATATATTTT. It yields the protein CASSERTGSNAGNTIYF.

The V gene is TRBV7-6, the J gene TRBJ2-7; 10 bases line up with TRBD2. V was clipped by 5 bases and J by 7 bases; unmatched bases: 11. This CDR3 has 15 amino acids. In germline, CDR1 is SGHVS, CDR2 FNYEAQ. DNA of the CDR3: TGTGCCAGCAGCCAAAGTAGGCTAGCGGGGGTGGAGCAGTACTTC. Translated: CASSQSRLAGVEQYF. Complete variable domain (other parts from reference TRBV7-6 and TRBJ2-7): GAGVSQSPRYKVTKRGQDVALRCDPISGHVSLYWYRQALGQGPEFLTYFNYEAQQDKSGLPNDRFSAERPEGSISTLTIQRTEQRDSAMYRCASSQSRLAGVEQYFGPGTRLTVT.

The rearrangement uses TRBV5-6 and TRBJ1-2; 7 bases map to TRBD1. Looked up from germline, CDR1 is SGHDT and CDR2 is YYEEEE. CDR3 size: 14 residues. Germline trimming cut 4 bases from V and 4 bases from J; bases unmatched to any gene: 7. CDR3 DNA: TGTGCCAGCAGCCGACAGGGATCCCTCTATGGCTACACCTTC. Residues: CASSRQGSLYGYTF.

The chain couples TRBV3-1 (or the pseudogene TRBV3-2) to TRBJ2-7; D unresolved. Germline values: CDR1 LGHDT, CDR2 YNNKEL (reference sequence). V was clipped by 1 base and J by 2 bases, with 3 bases between them. This CDR3 region has 12 residues. The CDR3 region is CASSQGTYEQYF. The CDR3 nucleotides are TGTGCCAGCAGCCAAGGGACCTACGAGCAGTACTTC.

The V gene is TRBV2, the J gene TRBJ2-3; D unclear. Between the trimmed V and J ends, which lost 2 bases and 3 bases, there was a span of 0 bases. The CDR3 is 11 residues long. Germline CDR1 and CDR2: SNHLY and FYNNEI. In DNA, the CDR3 is TGTGCCAGCAGTGAAACAGATACGCAGTATTTT. It is translated as CASSETDTQYF.

V is TRBV10-3 and J is TRBJ2-7, with D perhaps TRBD2 (6 bases). The V gene's germline CDR1 is ENHRY and CDR2 SYGVKD. Trimming removed 10 bases at V and 0 bases at J, with 13 bases between. The CDR3 sequence is 13 residues long. The CDR3 sequence: CATRDSDSYEQYF. The CDR3 DNA reads TGTGCCACCCGGGACTCGGACTCCTACGAGCAGTACTTC.

This chain's CDR3 is CASSPQDTQYF. CDR3 bases: TGTGCCAGCTCACCCCAAGATACGCAGTATTTT. V and J are TRBV18 and TRBJ2-3; D remains ambiguous. The ends were cut back, 3 bases at V and 5 bases at J, with 3 bases in the middle. The CDR3 has 11 amino acids. The germline V gene encodes CDR1 KGHSH and CDR2 LQKENI.

The J gene is TRBJ2-7, the V gene TRBV10-2, with 11 bases matching TRBD2. J lost 2 bases, V lost 4 bases, and 7 bases had no gene match. The CDR3 totals 16 residues. Germline-derived CDR1 and CDR2 are WSHSY and SAAADI. The CDR3 DNA sequence: TGCGCCAGCAGTGGCTCAACTAGCGGGGGACCCTACGAGCAGTACTTC. This gives the protein CASSGSTSGGPYEQYF.

J is TRBJ1-4 and V is TRBV27; D is possibly TRBD1 (5 bases). With 3 bases removed from V and 6 bases from J, the gap between germline ends came to 8 bases. The CDR3 consists of 13 residues. Per germline, CDR1 MNHEY and CDR2 SMNVEV (reference sequence). DNA for the CDR3: TGTGCCAGCAGTTTGTTGGGGGATGAAAAACTGTTTTTT. Its translation is CASSLLGDEKLFF.

The V gene is TRBV19, the J gene TRBJ2-3; D remains ambiguous. This CDR3 is built from 16 residues. Trimming removed 4 bases from V and 0 bases from J, with 14 bases in between. Germline CDR1 and CDR2: LNHDA and SQIVND (reference sequence). The CDR3 nucleotides are TGTGCCAGTAGTACTAACTCGAAGGTTAGCACAGATACGCAGTATTTT. This sequence encodes CASSTNSKVSTDTQYF.

The CDR3 bases are TGTGCCAGCAGCTTAGGGACAGCCTACGAGCAGTACTTC. It translates to CASSLGTAYEQYF. The rearrangement joins TRBV7-3 to TRBJ2-7, with TRBD1 matching 7 bases. The CDR3 length is 13 residues. Germline trimming cut 2 bases from V and 2 bases from J; bases unmatched to any gene: 0. Per germline, CDR1 SGHTA and CDR2 FQGTGA.

CDR3 sequence: CASSLPGSEGQYF. CDR3 bases: TGTGCCAGCAGCTTACCGGGAAGTGAGGGGCAGTACTTC. The V and J genes are TRBV13 and TRBJ2-7, with D possibly matching TRBD2 (5 bases). The V end lost 2 bases, the J end lost 9 bases, and 14 bases lay between the germline ends. The CDR3 runs 13 residues. Germline CDR1 reads PRHDT; CDR2 reads FYEKMQ (reference sequence).

This clone was seen only once. The chain employs TRBV7-6 and TRBJ1-2; a weak D match, TRBD1 (5 bases). The CDR3 totals 15 residues. V lost 5 bases to trimming and J lost 3 bases, with 16 bases between them. Per the germline V gene, CDR1 is SGHVS and CDR2 is FNYEAQ. CDR3 sequence (DNA): TGTGCCAGCAGCGTTCCGGAGGGACGATACTATGGCTACACCTTC. Translation: CASSVPEGRYYGYTF.